This is a list of T cell receptor beta chains from one sample in a study of response to subunit inactivated influenza vaccine. A single record per CDR3 protein comes from TCRdb applying MiXCR to the RT-PCR reads. The data contain fewer than 700,000 distinct CDR3 sequences, 10% to 15% of them singletons. The sample in question was PBMCs from blood, obtained roughly 6 weeks after vaccination. Source of these receptors: a man in his fifties or sixties who received an inactivated influenza vaccine. The CDR3 runs from the conserved cysteine through the conserved F or W. A D gene is named only where the DNA matches it firmly. Not every row has a clone size; where given, it reads once, few, many or a size class.

d_gene,j_gene,v_gene,abundance,CDR3aa,CDR3nt
TRBD2,TRBJ2-1,TRBV20-1,many,CSASRGLAWSSYNEQFF,TGCAGTGCTAGCCGGGGACTAGCGTGGAGCTCCTACAATGAGCAGTTCTTC
NA,TRBJ2-3,TRBV20-1,NA,CSARGAGRDTQYF,TGCAGTGCTAGAGGGGCAGGGCGAGATACGCAGTATTTT
NA,TRBJ2-7,TRBV5-1,few,CASSSEGLSYEQYF,TGCGCCAGCAGCTCCGAGGGCCTCTCCTACGAGCAGTACTTC
TRBD2,TRBJ2-2,TRBV10-3,NA,CATLAGANTGELFF,TGTGCCACCCTAGCGGGGGCGAACACCGGGGAGCTGTTTTTT
NA,TRBJ1-1,TRBV4-3,many,CASSQDRRTEAFF,TGCGCCAGCAGCCAAGATCGGCGGACTGAAGCTTTCTTT
TRBD1,TRBJ2-7,TRBV28,NA,CASSFSEQGHYEQYF,TGTGCCAGCAGTTTTTCGGAACAGGGGCACTACGAGCAGTACTTC
TRBD1,TRBJ2-7,TRBV6-1,many,CASSPGQGSSYEQYF,TGTGCCAGCAGCCCTGGACAGGGGAGCTCCTACGAGCAGTACTTC
TRBD2,TRBJ2-7,TRBV6-2/TRBV6-3,few,CASSLAGSVYEQYF,TGTGCCAGCAGTTTAGCGGGAAGTGTTTACGAGCAGTACTTC
TRBD2,TRBJ2-7,TRBV20-1,few,CSAFLAGGSYEQYF,TGCAGTGCTTTTCTAGCGGGTGGTTCCTACGAGCAGTACTTC
NA,TRBJ2-1,TRBV7-6,many,CASSLGDEQFF,TGTGCCAGCAGCTTGGGCGATGAGCAGTTCTTC
NA,TRBJ1-2,TRBV15,NA,CATSRDYSVNYGYTF,TGTGCCACCAGCAGAGATTATTCGGTTAACTATGGCTACACCTTC
NA,TRBJ2-5,TRBV20-1,many,CSGLGPFKETQYF,TGCAGCGGCCTGGGGCCTTTCAAGGAGACCCAGTACTTC
TRBD1,TRBJ2-5,TRBV4-2,few,CASSQRDREMTQYF,TGTGCCAGCAGCCAAAGGGACAGAGAGATGACCCAGTACTTC
NA,TRBJ2-3,TRBV4-1,NA,CASRNRGAGYTDTQYF,TGCGCCAGCAGGAACCGGGGGGCAGGTTACACAGATACGCAGTATTTT
NA,TRBJ2-2,TRBV20-1,NA,CSADDRAANTGELFF,TGCAGTGCTGATGACAGAGCCGCGAACACCGGGGAGCTGTTTTTT
NA,TRBJ1-2,TRBV20-1,many,CSVWSTGIYGYTF,TGCAGTGTTTGGTCAACAGGGATTTATGGCTACACCTTC
NA,TRBJ2-2,TRBV7-2,many,CASRPPTGNTGELFF,TGTGCCAGCAGGCCTCCGACAGGGAACACCGGGGAGCTGTTTTTT
TRBD1,TRBJ2-7,TRBV28,many,CASSFPGTGHYEQYF,TGTGCCAGCAGTTTTCCCGGGACAGGGCACTACGAGCAGTACTTC
NA,TRBJ2-3,TRBV27,many,CASSSAGVSTDTQYF,TGTGCCAGCAGTTCGGCCGGGGTAAGCACAGATACGCAGTATTTT
TRBD2,TRBJ2-5,TRBV4-1,NA,CASSQDPWLAGPQETQYF,TGCGCCAGCAGCCAAGATCCTTGGCTAGCGGGGCCGCAAGAGACCCAGTACTTC
TRBD2,TRBJ2-4,TRBV20-1,NA,CSAHGLAGGENIQYF,TGCAGTGCTCATGGACTAGCGGGAGGGGAAAACATTCAGTACTTC
NA,TRBJ2-1,TRBV29-1,many,CSVVVGYNEQFF,TGCAGCGTAGTGGTAGGATACAATGAGCAGTTCTTC
NA,TRBJ2-5,TRBV7-2,NA,CASSLVTSSKETQYF,TGTGCCAGCAGCTTAGTTACTTCCTCCAAAGAGACCCAGTACTTC
NA,TRBJ2-6,TRBV5-1,many,CASSLAGGLLISGANVLTF,TGCGCCAGCAGCTTGGCCGGGGGATTGTTGATCTCTGGGGCCAACGTCCTGACTTTC
NA,TRBJ2-5,TRBV14,NA,CASSPPREGKRETQYF,TGTGCCAGCAGTCCTCCCCGCGAGGGAAAGAGAGAGACCCAGTACTTC
NA,TRBJ1-5,TRBV20-1,many,CSARGDSNQPQHF,TGCAGTGCTAGAGGGGACAGCAATCAGCCCCAGCATTTT
NA,TRBJ2-1,TRBV4-2,NA,CASSQDRHIGLREQFF,TGTGCCAGCAGCCAAGATCGTCACATAGGATTGAGAGAGCAGTTCTTC
NA,TRBJ2-5,TRBV7-9,few,CASSGGASVRYQETQYF,TGTGCCAGCAGCGGAGGAGCGTCAGTTAGGTACCAAGAGACCCAGTACTTC
NA,TRBJ2-7,TRBV12-3/TRBV12-4,few,CASSSGSSEQYF,TGTGCCAGCAGTTCAGGGTCCTCCGAGCAGTACTTC
NA,TRBJ2-1,TRBV5-1,many,CASSSQRGVWNEQFF,TGCGCCAGCAGCTCCCAGCGTGGAGTATGGAATGAGCAGTTCTTC
TRBD1,TRBJ1-2,TRBV28,NA,CASSRQGSYGYTF,TGTGCCAGCAGTCGACAGGGAAGCTATGGCTACACCTTC
NA,TRBJ2-3,TRBV10-3,few,CAISERTLTDTQYF,TGTGCCATCAGTGAGAGGACCCTCACAGATACGCAGTATTTT
TRBD1,TRBJ1-2,TRBV29-1,NA,CSVAGTGNDYGYTF,TGCAGCGTTGCCGGGACAGGGAATGACTATGGCTACACCTTC
NA,TRBJ2-7,TRBV7-9,few,CASSLAQGGQYF,TGTGCCAGCAGCTTAGCTCAGGGGGGTCAGTACTTC
NA,TRBJ2-7,TRBV7-8,NA,CASSLDVVPLPLLSYEQYF,TGTGCCAGCAGCTTAGATGTTGTCCCCTTACCATTACTTTCCTACGAGCAGTACTTC
NA,TRBJ2-1,TRBV7-2,few,CASSPWGLSYNEQFF,TGTGCCAGCAGCCCGTGGGGACTCTCCTACAATGAGCAGTTCTTC
TRBD1,TRBJ2-2,TRBV4-3,NA,CASSSSTGTGNTGELFF,TGCGCCAGCAGCTCCTCGACCGGGACAGGGAACACCGGGGAGCTGTTTTTT
NA,TRBJ2-3,TRBV6-4,few,CASSDSIGRGAGTDTQYF,TGTGCCAGCAGTGACTCGATTGGTCGGGGGGCCGGGACAGATACGCAGTATTTT
NA,TRBJ2-2,TRBV21-1,few,CASSKDGGDGDAGGELFF,TGTGCCAGCAGCAAAGATGGCGGGGATGGGGACGCTGGCGGGGAGCTGTTTTTT
NA,TRBJ2-3,TRBV12-3/TRBV12-4,many,CASSLASTDTQYF,TGTGCCAGCAGCTTAGCTAGCACAGATACGCAGTATTTT